The 32 T cell receptor beta chains below all came from one sample that was sequenced in a study of early T cells in non-severe SARS-CoV-2 infection. TCRdb fed the 5' RACE reads into MiXCR, producing one record per CDR3 protein. The table has 15,000 to 20,000 distinct CDR3 sequences, 5.9% seen once. The sample taken for sequencing was whole blood. The origin of the receptors is an adult who was a healthcare worker with PCR-confirmed SARS-CoV-2 infection or an uninfected control (not recorded which).

This clonotype is medium-sized. The chain links TRBV11-2 to TRBJ2-5, with D possibly being TRBD1 (5 bases). The V end lost 3 bases, the J end lost 0 bases, and 20 bases lay between the germline ends. This CDR3 is built from 18 residues. Germline lookup yields CDR1 SGHAT and CDR2 FQNNGV. CDR3 nucleotides: TGTGCCAGCAGCTTCGGGCAGGGTTTTACTCCTGACCAAGAGACCCAGTACTTC. Translating gives CASSFGQGFTPDQETQYF.

The V gene is TRBV29-1, the J gene TRBJ1-1; unclear D gene. V gave up 8 bases and J gave up 3 bases, with 13 bases separating them. Germline assignment: CDR1 SQVTM and CDR2 ANQGSEA. The CDR3 is made up of 12 amino acids. Written as DNA, the CDR3 is TGCAGCTCTGAGAGGAGGGACACTGAAGCTTTCTTT. This codes for CSSERRDTEAFF.

In regard to this clonotype: Just one base apart from a much larger clone, this may be a read error. This chain links TRBV19 with TRBJ2-7, with a weak D call TRBD1 (5 bases). This CDR3 contains 14 residues. Trimming took off 8 bases at V and 5 bases at J, with 19 bases between the two ends. Germline assignment: CDR1 LNHDA and CDR2 SQIVND (reference sequence). CDR3 amino acids: CASGASTATDEQYF. CDR3 nucleotides: TGTGCCAGTGGGGCTAGTACAGCGACGGACGAGCAGTACTTC.

This clonotype is labeled medium-sized. This chain uses TRBV30 with TRBJ2-2, with TRBD2 matching 7 bases. The germline gives CDR1 GTSNPN, CDR2 SVGIG (reference sequence). CDR3 length: 15 residues. The V gene end was trimmed by 1 base and the J gene end by 6 bases; junction bases not matched to a gene: 8. The CDR3 DNA reads as TGTGCCTGGAGTGGATCGCGGGAGTACGCCGGGGAGCTGTTTTTT. This translates into CAWSGSREYAGELFF.

This clonotype came up a few times. The rearrangement uses TRBV3-1 and TRBJ1-1; 10 positions agree with TRBD1. Germline values: CDR1 LGHDT, CDR2 YNNKEL (reference sequence). The CDR3 runs 15 residues. Trimming at V came to 2 bases and at J to 3 bases, leaving 3 bases not matched to a gene. For the CDR3, the DNA is TGTGCCAGCAGCCAACGACAGGGGGCTTACACTGAAGCTTTCTTT. This gives the protein CASSQRQGAYTEAFF.

This clonotype was detected ten times or more. The V gene is TRBV5-1, the J gene TRBJ2-5; no definite D call. This CDR3 has 14 residues. Per the germline V gene, CDR1 is SGHRS and CDR2 is YFSETQ. Trimming left V 0 bases short and J 2 bases short, with 8 bases between. The CDR3 protein is CASSLDMAQETQYF. In DNA, the CDR3 is TGCGCCAGCAGCTTGGATATGGCTCAAGAGACCCAGTACTTC.

J is TRBJ1-2 and V is TRBV29-1, with a possible D match to TRBD1 (6 bases). Germline CDR1 is SQVTM and CDR2 is ANQGSEA. V was trimmed by 4 bases and J by 6 bases, leaving 12 bases between them. The CDR3 has 12 amino acids. CDR3: CSVVTGLDGYTF. The CDR3 DNA reads TGCAGCGTTGTAACAGGGTTGGATGGCTACACCTTC.

This clonotype occurred many times. The chain recombines TRBV5-1 with TRBJ2-1; TRBD2 agrees at 15 bases. Germline trimming cut 4 bases from V and 4 bases from J; bases unmatched to any gene: 12. The CDR3 length is 19 residues. The germline gives CDR1 SGHRS, CDR2 YFSETQ. CDR3 bases: TGCGCCAGCAGCAGCGGACTAGCGGGAGGGGTAGGCGGGTACAATGAGCAGTTCTTC. Its protein product is CASSSGLAGGVGGYNEQFF.

This clonotype was observed at least ten times. The V call is TRBV7-9, the J call TRBJ1-2, with D perhaps matching TRBD1 (5 bases). V was shortened by 1 base and J by 5 bases, with 14 bases between the two germline ends. The CDR3 is 15 residues long. Germline V gives CDR1 SEHNR, CDR2 FQNEAQ (reference sequence). In DNA form, the CDR3 reads TGTGCCAGCAGCTTAGACCGACAGACGCGATATGGCTACACCTTC. Its protein product is CASSLDRQTRYGYTF.

This clonotype was seen at least ten times. V gene TRBV28 combines with J gene TRBJ1-2, with TRBD1 matching 7 bases. In germline, CDR1 is MDHEN, CDR2 SYDVKM. J lost 5 bases, V lost 6 bases, and 6 bases had no gene match. The CDR3 extends over 13 amino acids. The CDR3 DNA sequence: TGTGCCAGCAGGAAACAGGGGCTGTATGGCTACACCTTC. Translated, it gives CASRKQGLYGYTF.

This clonotype was picked up a small number of times. This sequence joins TRBV7-6 and TRBJ2-2; perhaps TRBD2 as D (6 bases). The CDR3 has 18 amino acids. V was pared by 2 bases and J by 6 bases, with 22 bases between. The germline CDR1 and CDR2 sequences are SGHVS and FNYEAQ. The CDR3 sequence is CASSLQRGGPVRPGELFF. DNA for the CDR3: TGTGCCAGCAGCTTACAACGCGGAGGGCCTGTGAGACCCGGGGAGCTGTTTTTT.

This clonotype has a count of ten or more. The chain has TRBV2 and TRBJ1-2; 7 bases are a match to TRBD1. V gave up 5 bases and J gave up 5 bases; unmatched junction bases: 5. Germline loops: CDR1 SNHLY, CDR2 FYNNEI. CDR3 size: 13 residues. DNA for the CDR3: TGTGCCAGCAGTTGGGGGACAGCTTATGGCTACACCTTC. This encodes CASSWGTAYGYTF.

This clonotype was recorded many times. The chain employs TRBV4-2 and TRBJ2-1, with D possibly matching TRBD2 (6 bases). With 6 bases removed from V and 4 bases from J, the gap between germline ends came to 16 bases. The CDR3 consists of 15 residues. Germline V gene sequence: CDR1 LGHNA, CDR2 YNFKEQ. The CDR3 region is CASSITGTGYNEQFF. As DNA, the CDR3 is TGTGCCAGCAGTATTACCGGGACTGGGTACAATGAGCAGTTCTTC.

Regarding this clonotype: A much larger clonotype is one base distant, so this may be a read error. J is TRBJ2-2 and V is TRBV6-1; D is perhaps TRBD2 (6 bases). The CDR3 consists of 15 residues. Germline-derived CDR1 and CDR2 are MNHNS and SASEGT. The CDR3 loop is CVSSEVRGKGGELFF. The CDR3 DNA follows: TGTGTCAGCAGTGAAGTCCGCGGGAAGGGCGGGGAGCTGTTTTTT.

This clonotype came up many times. V and J are TRBV2 and TRBJ1-2; 7 bases map to TRBD1. Germline values: CDR1 SNHLY, CDR2 FYNNEI. CDR3 length: 16 amino acids. The trim removed 5 bases at V and 3 bases at J, leaving 12 bases unmatched. The DNA for the CDR3 is TGTGCCAGCAGTAGTACGACCCGGGACAGAGACTATGGCTACACCTTC. This encodes CASSSTTRDRDYGYTF.

This clonotype has only a few counts. J is TRBJ2-7 and V is TRBV11-2; D unresolved. This CDR3 has 12 residues. CDR1 SGHAT and CDR2 FQNNGV come from the germline V gene. The V gene lost 4 bases and the J gene lost 5 bases, with 9 bases spanning the gap. CDR3 sequence reads: CASSSPYDEQYF. The CDR3 coding sequence is TGTGCCAGCAGCTCCCCCTATGACGAGCAGTACTTC. Variable domain in full (rest from reference TRBV11-2 and TRBJ2-7): EAGVAQSPRYKIIEKRQSVAFWCNPISGHATLYWYQQILGQGPKLLIQFQNNGVVDDSQLPKDRFSAERLKGVDSTLKIQPAKLEDSAVYLCASSSPYDEQYFGPGTRLTVT.

This clonotype has a handful of counts. The chain recombines TRBV10-3 with TRBJ2-1; D might be TRBD2 (5 bases). The V end was cut by 8 bases, the J end by 12 bases, with 5 bases between. The CDR3 covers 8 residues. The V gene's germline CDR1 is ENHRY and CDR2 SYGVKD. The CDR3 DNA sequence: TGTGCCATCCGGGGGCAGTTCTTC. Translation: CAIRGQFF.

This clonotype was found a few times. The CDR3 nucleotides read TGTGCCAGCAGCGCCCGGCCAACATTAGGCTACACCTTC. Translation gives CASSARPTLGYTF. The V gene is TRBV7-9, the J gene TRBJ1-2; unclear D gene. The V and J ends lost 5 bases and 8 bases respectively, with 15 bases between them. The germline CDR1 and CDR2 sequences are SEHNR and FQNEAQ (reference sequence). The CDR3 sequence is 13 residues long.

The sample holds a few counts of this clonotype. The V and J genes are TRBV27 and TRBJ2-2; no firm D call. The CDR3 extends over 14 amino acids. Germline values: CDR1 MNHEY, CDR2 SMNVEV (reference sequence). V was shortened by 8 bases and J by 3 bases, with 13 bases between the two germline ends. The DNA of the CDR3 is TGTGCCAGCTGCCCTCGCGGTCACACCGGGGAGCTGTTTTTT. Encoded protein: CASCPRGHTGELFF.

This clonotype occurred many times. This chain connects TRBV7-3 to TRBJ2-1; no definite D call. The V gene lost 4 bases and the J gene lost 0 bases, with 10 bases spanning the gap. There are 15 residues in the CDR3. In germline, CDR1 is SGHTA, CDR2 FQGTGA. The CDR3 region has the DNA TGTGCCAGCAGCTCCGCAGGTTCCTCCTACAATGAGCAGTTCTTC. This codes for CASSSAGSSYNEQFF.

Many counts were recorded for this clonotype. The rearrangement joins TRBV27 to TRBJ2-2; D is possibly TRBD2 (5 bases). The CDR3 spans 17 residues. Trimming shortened V by 7 bases and J by 1 base, and 19 bases separated the two germline ends. Per germline, CDR1 MNHEY and CDR2 SMNVEV (reference sequence). CDR3: CASTPYPFAGNTGELFF. CDR3 DNA: TGTGCCAGCACTCCTTACCCTTTCGCGGGGAACACCGGGGAGCTGTTTTTT.

This clonotype showed up many times. This chain connects TRBV11-3 to TRBJ1-1; the D is unclear. The CDR3 sequence is 13 residues long. Germline lookup yields CDR1 SGHNT and CDR2 YENEEA. Trimming stripped 5 bases from V and 1 base from J, with 8 bases between. CDR3 in DNA: TGTGCCAGCAGCGCCATGTGGAACACTGAAGCTTTCTTT. Translated, it gives CASSAMWNTEAFF.

About this clonotype: A much more abundant neighbour one base away suggests this may be a read error. The rearrangement links TRBV11-2 to TRBJ2-4; D may be TRBD1 (6 bases). Trimming cost V 5 bases and J 5 bases, with 13 bases left between them. This CDR3 has 14 amino acids. Germline values: CDR1 SGHAT, CDR2 FQNNGV. In DNA, the CDR3 is TGTGCCAGCAGCCAGGTGGGGACACAAAACATTCAGTACTTC. This translates into CASSQVGTQNIQYF.

In this sample, this clonotype turned up many times. The chain couples TRBV20-1 to TRBJ2-2; no definite D call. The CDR3 runs 13 residues. CDR1 is DFQATT and CDR2 is SNEGSKA in the germline V gene (reference sequence). V dropped 3 bases and J dropped 2 bases, with 7 bases sitting between them. The CDR3 loop is CSARAPNTGELFF. The CDR3 nucleotides are TGCAGTGCTAGGGCCCCCAACACCGGGGAGCTGTTTTTT.

Details on this clonotype: This may come from a read error, since a much larger clone is one base off. This chain links TRBV6-6 with TRBJ2-7; 13 bases line up with TRBD2. Trimming took 8 bases from V and 2 from J; bases not matched to a gene: 3. The CDR3 covers 14 residues. In germline, CDR1 is MNHNY, CDR2 SVGAGI (reference sequence). The CDR3 nucleotides are TGTGCCAGCTGTGGGACTAGCGGGGCCTACGAGCAGTACTTC. This sequence encodes CASCGTSGAYEQYF.

The sample holds many counts of this clonotype. V gene TRBV19 combines with J gene TRBJ2-1, with 15 bases aligning to TRBD2. Germline values: CDR1 LNHDA, CDR2 SQIVND (reference sequence). Trimming at V came to 5 bases and at J to 11 bases, leaving 7 bases not matched to a gene. This CDR3 has 15 residues. In nucleotides, the CDR3 is TGTGCCAGTAGTCCGGGGACTAGCGGGAGGTCTCAGCAGTTCTTC. It yields the protein CASSPGTSGRSQQFF. The full variable domain, its missing parts supplied by reference TRBV19 and TRBJ2-1, is DGGITQSPKYLFRKEGQNVTLSCEQNLNHDAMYWYRQDPGQGLRLIYYSQIVNDFQKGDIAEGYSVSREKKESFPLTVTSAQKNPTAFYLCASSPGTSGRSQQFFGPGTRLTVL.

Ten or more counts support this clonotype. The chain recombines TRBV18 with TRBJ1-2; D remains unclear. With 2 bases removed from V and 3 bases from J, the gap between germline ends came to 7 bases. CDR3 length: 13 residues. CDR1 KGHSH and CDR2 LQKENI come from the germline V gene. CDR3 DNA sequence: TGTGCCAGCTCACCAGGTCGGGACTATGGCTACACCTTC. Translation gives CASSPGRDYGYTF.

Sample share makes this clonotype medium-sized. The chain joins TRBV27 to TRBJ2-1; D possibly matches TRBD1 or TRBD2 (5 bases each). The V end was cut by 5 bases, the J end by 3 bases, with 14 bases between. Per germline, CDR1 MNHEY and CDR2 SMNVEV (reference sequence). CDR3 length equals 15 residues. CDR3 protein: CASSHQGEGYNEQFF. The CDR3 DNA sequence: TGTGCCAGCAGTCATCAGGGAGAGGGCTACAATGAGCAGTTCTTC.

This chain joins TRBV2 and TRBJ1-5; maybe TRBD1 (6 bases). There are 14 residues in the CDR3. With 5 bases removed from V and 0 bases from J, the gap between germline ends came to 8 bases. Germline CDR1 SNHLY, CDR2 FYNNEI. This CDR3 reads CASSRTDSNQPQHF. CDR3 sequence (DNA): TGTGCCAGCAGTCGGACAGATAGCAATCAGCCCCAGCATTTT.

This clonotype was counted ten times or more. The chain uses TRBV5-1 and TRBJ2-5; TRBD1 matches 9 bases. Germline V gene data show CDR1 as SGHRS and CDR2 as YFSETQ. The CDR3 covers 16 residues. After removal of 0 bases from V and 5 bases from J, the junction contained 8 bases not matched to a gene. In nucleotides, the CDR3 is TGCGCCAGCAGCTTGGCGAGACAGGGGGGCAGTGAGACCCAGTACTTC. Amino acid sequence: CASSLARQGGSETQYF.

This clonotype showed up many times. The chain joins TRBV16 to TRBJ1-5, with TRBD1 identical over 9 bases. V dropped 6 bases and J dropped 1; count of bases not matched to a gene: 10. The length of the CDR3 is 17 residues. CDR1 and CDR2 (germline): KGHSY, FQNENV. The CDR3 region is CASSPAGQGLSNQPQHF. CDR3 DNA sequence: TGTGCCAGCAGTCCCGCGGGACAGGGTTTGAGCAATCAGCCCCAGCATTTT.

This clonotype was counted many times. The V and J genes are TRBV24-1 and TRBJ1-5; D might be TRBD1 (5 bases). This CDR3 region has 16 residues. The V end was cut by 4 bases, the J end by 3 bases, with 15 bases between. Germline V lookup: CDR1 KGHDR, CDR2 SFDVKD. The CDR3 sequence is CATSDPARGDNQPQHF. The CDR3 DNA reads as TGTGCCACCAGTGACCCGGCCCGGGGGGACAATCAGCCCCAGCATTTT.